This T cell receptor beta chain was captured by sequencing in a study of CD8+ T cells in alopecia areata. Study at large: Grafted skin came from C3H/HeJ donors with spontaneous alopecia (about 6-13 months old) and was placed on roughly 7-11-week-old female C3H/HeJ mice. Whole-study findings and limits: Alopecia totalis/universalis scalp especially showed more expanded CD8+ clones than normal scalp.

This clone was seen at least ten times. Antigen unknown. Any gene name here is a mouse gene name. Coverage ceases 4 residues before the CDR3 finishes, and the germline J gene fills in the end. Sequencing templates came from extracted RNA that was reverse transcribed into cDNA. Measured with immunoSEQ multiplex PCR; TCRdb has only the in-frame clones, and not every one. Altogether about 110,000 clones were found in the sample, and no singletons occur. CDR1 and CDR2 (germline): NNHDY, SYVADS. There are 15 residues in the CDR3. Deletions cut 0 bases from V and 1 base from J, with 8 bases between. Sequencing input: lesional skin. The chain recombines TRBV13-3 with TRBJ2-1; D uncertain. The TCR comes from a C3H/HeJ mouse with alopecia areata. MHC haplotype of the strain: H2-k. Partial CDR3 DNA: TGTGCCAGCAGTGATGCAACAGCCAACTATGCT. It is translated as CASSDATANYA. The whole CDR3 is CASSDATANYAEQFF.